This T cell receptor (beta chain) was identified in a study of chemoradiotherapy in HPV16-positive cancers. Findings and limits, study-wide: During treatment, candidate HPV-specific clones and E7-related motifs expanded in tumor.

Germline CDR1 MNHEY, CDR2 SVGAGI. The V and J ends lost 2 bases and 0 bases respectively, with 7 bases between them. CDR3 length: 14 amino acids. As for this clone: Its matching antigen is unknown.

Samples were taken several times over chemoradiotherapy. Libraries were prepared by immunoSEQ multiplex PCR; TCRdb keeps only in-frame clonotypes and omits some of them. The table lists approximately 19,000 clones, over 75% of them singletons. The starting material was blood, obtained from a patient who underwent chemoradiotherapy. The receptor was isolated from a human donor with HPV-associated anogenital cancer. The chain couples TRBV6-5 to TRBJ1-1, with D unresolved. The chain's CDR3 is CASSYGQVNTEAFF. The CDR3 nucleotides are TGTGCCAGCAGTTACGGGCAGGTGAACACTGAAGCTTTCTTT.